Listed below are T cell receptor beta chains from one sample, sequenced in a study of beta chain features in type 1 diabetes. Produced via immunoSEQ multiplex PCR; TCRdb's table is partial and in-frame only. Seen here are hundreds of thousands of clones, 13% to 15% observed once, and the top ten hold about 0.026%. Sequencing input: naive CD4+ T cells from blood. All receptors derive from a woman between 35 and 50 years old in good health. CDR3s include the opening cysteine and the closing phenylalanine or tryptophan. D genes are given only for firm matches. Size is omitted from some rows. Given values are once, few, many or a class for expanded clones.

>many|TRBV7-9|TRBD1|TRBJ2-7
TGTGCCAGCAGCCTGACAGGGGAGCAGTACTTC
CASSLTGEQYF
>-|TRBV7-2|-|TRBJ1-1
TGTGCCAGCAGGCCTACAGGGTCCAATACGGCTTTCTTT
CASRPTGSNTAFF
>few|TRBV14|TRBD1|TRBJ2-7
TGTGCCACCCAGCGGACAGGGGGACTTTACGAGCAGTACTTC
CATQRTGGLYEQYF
>-|TRBV20-1|TRBD1|TRBJ1-1
TGCAGTGCTGCGGGGACAGGAAAAGCTTTCTTT
CSAAGTGKAFF
>many|TRBV10-3|-|TRBJ1-1
TGTGCCATCAGTGAGTCCTGGAACACTGAAGCTTTCTTT
CAISESWNTEAFF
>few|TRBV18|-|TRBJ1-5
TGTGCCAGCTCACAGGGGAGGAATCAGCCCCAGCATTTT
CASSQGRNQPQHF
>-|TRBV6-6|TRBD1|TRBJ1-4
TGTGCCAGCAGACCGGGACAGGGTTCAAATGAAAAACTGTTTTTT
CASRPGQGSNEKLFF
>-|TRBV6-5|TRBD1|TRBJ1-2
TGTGCCAGCAGTTACTCGGGGGGACAGGGCAACTATGGCTACACCTTC
CASSYSGGQGNYGYTF
>few|TRBV9|-|TRBJ2-1
TGTGCCAGCAGCGTAATGGACAGCTCCTACAATGAGCAGTTCTTC
CASSVMDSSYNEQFF
>-|TRBV4-1|TRBD2|TRBJ2-5
TGCGCCAGCAGCCAAGATTTTCCAGCGGGGGGGCCCTGGGAGACCCAGTACTTC
CASSQDFPAGGPWETQYF
>-|TRBV7-7|-|TRBJ2-3
TGTGCTAGCGCTCCTTCAGGGGTTCGCACAGATACGCAGTATTTT
CASAPSGVRTDTQYF
>-|TRBV7-2|TRBD1|TRBJ1-6
TGTGCCAGCAGCTACACGGGCCTCGGGACAGTGGGTTCACCCCTCCACTTT
CASSYTGLGTVGSPLHF
>few|TRBV5-1|-|TRBJ2-5
TGCGCCAGCAGAGAGCTAGGAGGGGCAGAGACCCAGTACTTC
CASRELGGAETQYF
>-|TRBV11-1|TRBD2|TRBJ2-7
TGTGCCAGCAGCTTAAGCGGGGGGGCCCACGAGCAGTACTTC
CASSLSGGAHEQYF
>-|TRBV5-1|TRBD1|TRBJ2-2
TGCGCCAGCAGCTTCCCGGACAGGGGGCACCTACAGACCGGGGAGCTGTTTTTT
CASSFPDRGHLQTGELFF
>few|TRBV9|TRBD1|TRBJ2-6
TGTGCCAGCACCCCTACAGGGGCTGGGGCCAACGTCCTGACTTTC
CASTPTGAGANVLTF
>few|TRBV19|-|TRBJ2-7
TGTGCCAGTAGTGAGACTAGTACCGACTACGAGCAGTACTTC
CASSETSTDYEQYF
>few|TRBV18|TRBD1|TRBJ2-6
TGTGCCAGCTCACCCTATGGACAGGGGGCGACGTCCGGGGCCAACGTCCTGACTTTC
CASSPYGQGATSGANVLTF
>-|TRBV29-1|-|TRBJ1-1
TGCAGCGATTCCGGGACATCGAACACTGAAGCTTTCTTT
CSDSGTSNTEAFF
>few|TRBV5-1|-|TRBJ1-4
TGCGCCAGCAGCACCCAAAGGGCCCATGGGAGACTGTTTTTT
CASSTQRAHGRLFF
>few|TRBV13|TRBD2|TRBJ2-5
TGTGCCAGCAGCTCGGGACTAGGGGTCCAAGAGACCCAGTACTTC
CASSSGLGVQETQYF
>few|TRBV16|-|TRBJ1-3
TGTGCCAGCAGCCCACGACGGGTGTCTGGAAACACCATATATTTT
CASSPRRVSGNTIYF
>-|TRBV15|-|TRBJ2-3
TGTGCCACCAGCAGAGCTGAGGAAAGAGATACGCAGTATTTT
CATSRAEERDTQYF
>-|TRBV12-5|-|TRBJ2-7
TGTGCTAGTGGTTTGGATCCCGGGGACTCCGGGCTCGAGCAGTACTTC
CASGLDPGDSGLEQYF
>few|TRBV5-4|TRBD1|TRBJ1-6
TGTGCCAGCAGCTTACAGGGGGCGGATAATTCACCCCTCCACTTT
CASSLQGADNSPLHF
>few|TRBV7-8|-|TRBJ2-7
TGTGCCAGCAGTCGCGGCGAAGTATACGAGCAGTACTTC
CASSRGEVYEQYF
>-|TRBV5-6|-|TRBJ1-1
TGTGCCAGCAGCTTGGTGGGCGCCGACGCTGAAGCTTTCTTT
CASSLVGADAEAFF
>-|TRBV7-6|-|TRBJ1-2
TGTGCCAGCAGCTCTCGTTTAGCGGGGTCTGGCTACACCTTC
CASSSRLAGSGYTF
>few|TRBV19|TRBD2|TRBJ2-1
TGTGCCAGTCTGGCGGGGGGCTCCTACAATGAGCAGTTCTTC
CASLAGGSYNEQFF
>-|TRBV5-6|TRBD1|TRBJ2-6
TGTGCCAGCAGCCTTCGCCGGGACAGGGTCTGGGCCAACGTCCTGACTTTC
CASSLRRDRVWANVLTF
>few|TRBV11-2|TRBD2|TRBJ2-7
TGTGCCAGCAGCTTAGGGGGGGTCGGGGGGAAGATCTACGAGCAGTACTTC
CASSLGGVGGKIYEQYF
>few|TRBV25-1|-|TRBJ1-2
TGTGCCAGCAGTGATCGACAGACTGCCTATGGCTACACCTTC
CASSDRQTAYGYTF
>-|TRBV4-3|TRBD2|TRBJ2-3
TGCGCCAGCAGCCAACAAATAGCGGGGGGGTCAGATACGCAGTATTTT
CASSQQIAGGSDTQYF
>-|TRBV4-3|-|TRBJ2-3
TGCGCCAGCAGCCAAGATCTGCGGAGCACAGATACGCAGTATTTT
CASSQDLRSTDTQYF
>-|TRBV19|TRBD2|TRBJ2-7
TGTGCCAGTAGTATAGAACCTAGCGGCATCTCCTACGAGCAGTACTTC
CASSIEPSGISYEQYF
>few|TRBV14|-|TRBJ1-2
TGTGCCAGCAGCCAAGTCGGGGGGGGCTACACCTTC
CASSQVGGGYTF